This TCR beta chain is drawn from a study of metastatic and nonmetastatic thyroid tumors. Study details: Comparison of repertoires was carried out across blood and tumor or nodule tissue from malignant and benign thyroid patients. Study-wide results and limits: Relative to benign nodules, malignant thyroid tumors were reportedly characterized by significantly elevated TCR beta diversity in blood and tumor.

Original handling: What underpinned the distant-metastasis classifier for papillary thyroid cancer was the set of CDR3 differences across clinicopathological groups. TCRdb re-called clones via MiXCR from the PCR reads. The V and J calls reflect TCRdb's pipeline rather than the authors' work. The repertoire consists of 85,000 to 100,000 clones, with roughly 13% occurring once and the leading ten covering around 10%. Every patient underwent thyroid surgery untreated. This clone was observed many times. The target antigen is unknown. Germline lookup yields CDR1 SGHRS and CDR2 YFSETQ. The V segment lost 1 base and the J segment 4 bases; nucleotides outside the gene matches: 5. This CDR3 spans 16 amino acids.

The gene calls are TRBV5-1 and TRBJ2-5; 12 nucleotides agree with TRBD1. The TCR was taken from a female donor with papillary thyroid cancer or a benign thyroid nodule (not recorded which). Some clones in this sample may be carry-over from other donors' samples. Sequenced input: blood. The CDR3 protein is CASSLYGTGGRETQYF. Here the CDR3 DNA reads TGCGCCAGCAGCTTGTACGGGACAGGGGGCCGAGAGACCCAGTACTTC.